One and the same sample provided the 16 T cell receptor beta chains below, sequenced in a study of tumor and adjacent non-tumor tissue in lung cancer. No cell sorting was done before RNA was extracted from the tissue. The normal lung tissue was taken more than 3 cm from the tumor edge. A modified ARM-PCR protocol with three rounds of nested PCR amplified TCRbeta. TCRdb itself ran the multiplex PCR reads through MiXCR, one entry per CDR3 protein. The sample carries 60,000 to 70,000 distinct CDR3 sequences, approximately 73% recorded once. The sample comprised distant non-tumor lung tissue. These receptors came from a man in his 60s with non-small cell lung cancer.

This clonotype appeared a few times. This may be a read error: a much more frequent sequence differs by one nucleotide. The rearrangement uses TRBV5-1 and TRBJ2-7; D is ambiguous. The CDR3 contains 14 residues. Per the germline V gene, CDR1 is SGHRS and CDR2 is YFSETQ. The DNA for the CDR3 is TGCGCCAGCATCTTGGAAGGCAATGACTACGAGCAGTACTTC. Protein: CASILEGNDYEQYF.

As for this clonotype: At one of its ends the junction is not consistent with the germline gene, which may arise from a read error. V gene TRBV10-2 combines with J gene TRBJ1-6; 7 positions match TRBD1. CDR1 and CDR2 from the germline V gene are WSHSY and SAAADI. The CDR3 runs to 17 residues. The CDR3 spells CASSQSWTGAYNSPLHF. The CDR3 DNA sequence: TGCGCTAGCAGTCAATCCTGGACAGGAGCGTATAATTCACCCCTCCACTTT.

Points on this clonotype: Germline and junction disagree at one end, which may indicate a read error. The chain is built from TRBV11-2 and TRBJ2-3; the match to TRBD2 covers 8 bases. The germline CDR1 and CDR2 sequences are SGHAT and FQNNGV. The CDR3 runs to 15 residues. DNA for the CDR3: TGTGCCAGCAGCTTAAACCGGGGTAGCGGGGATACGCGGTATTTT. The encoded protein is CASSLNRGSGDTRYF.

Note on this clonotype: The conserved final phenylalanine or tryptophan is absent from the CDR3, which likely points to a read error. The DNA is omitted, as the CDR3 cannot be located on it reliably, and the CDR3 follows TCRdb's listing. The chain uses TRBV11-1 and TRBJ2-2; TRBD2 reflects the table's D call only, with no check against the DNA. Including both end residues, the CDR3 is 14 amino acids long. CDR1 and CDR2 (germline): SGHAT, FQDESV (reference sequence). CDR3 sequence: CVSSYTSGTGELFL.

About this clonotype itself: The CDR3 does not close with the conserved phenylalanine or tryptophan, likely indicating a read error. J is TRBJ2-7 and V is TRBV10-2; possible D gene TRBD2, 6 bases. CDR3 length equals 14 residues. The V end was cut by 7 bases, the J end by 2 bases, with 15 bases between. Germline CDR1 WSHSY, CDR2 SAAADI. DNA of the CDR3: TGCGCCAGCATTAACGGAGGGAACCCCTACGAGCAGTACTTA. This gives the protein CASINGGNPYEQYL.

The chain carries TRBV11-3 and TRBJ2-1; 13 positions agree with TRBD2. This CDR3 comprises 19 residues. Looked up from germline, CDR1 is SGHNT and CDR2 is YENEEA. V shed 5 bases and J 3 bases; nucleotides not matched to a gene: 13. The CDR3 reads CASSIRWGTSGEYYNEQFF. The CDR3 region has the DNA TGTGCCAGCAGCATTAGGTGGGGGACTAGCGGGGAATACTACAATGAGCAGTTCTTC.

This clonotype has ten or more counts. A much bigger clone sits one base away, suggesting this may be a read error. The rearrangement links TRBV29-1 to TRBJ2-3, with a weak D call TRBD1 (5 bases). Looked up from germline, CDR1 is SQVTM and CDR2 is ANQGSEA. The CDR3 totals 16 residues. As DNA, the CDR3 is TGCAGCGTTCCCCGAGGTCAGGATTTAAGCACAGGTACGCAGTATTTT. This codes for CSVPRGQDLSTGTQYF.

With respect to this clonotype: One end of the junction does not line up with germline, which may come from a read error. The chain couples TRBV12-3 or TRBV12-4 to TRBJ2-5; TRBD2 matches 9 bases. This CDR3 is 14 amino acids long. The CDR3 sequence is CVSSRRGGGGTQYF. The CDR3 nucleotides are TGTGTCAGCAGTCGGCGGGGGGGCGGAGGGACACAGTACTTC.

With regard to this clonotype: The junction departs from the called germline gene at one end, perhaps through a read error. This chain links TRBV28 with TRBJ2-1, with a weak D call TRBD2 (6 bases). The CDR3 has 14 residues. CDR1 is MDHEN and CDR2 is SYDVKM in the germline V gene. The CDR3 here is CASHGTTSYNEQFF. CDR3 coding DNA: TGCGCCTCGCACGGAACGACTAGCTACAATGAGCAGTTCTTC.

V usage is TRBV29-1 and J usage is TRBJ1-2; D not resolved. The germline CDR1 and CDR2 sequences are SQVTM and ANQGSEA. The CDR3 is made up of 11 amino acids. V lost 6 bases, J lost 7 bases, and 12 bases lay in between. CDR3 protein: CSVSVDGGYTF. The DNA of the CDR3 is TGCAGCGTATCTGTGGATGGTGGCTACACCTTC.

About this clonotype: The junction shows a germline mismatch at one end, possibly a read error. The V gene is TRBV29-1, the J gene TRBJ2-1; D may correspond to TRBD1 or TRBD2 (5 bases each). Germline loops: CDR1 SQVTM, CDR2 ANQGSEA. This CDR3 comprises 13 residues. Written as DNA, the CDR3 is TGTAGCGCACCCGGGACGTTGGGTGATGAGCACCTCTTC. This gives the protein CSAPGTLGDEHLF.

This clonotype was detected once. The CDR3 does not end in the conserved phenylalanine or tryptophan, so this is likely a read error. Because the CDR3's place on the DNA is in doubt, the DNA is left out and the CDR3 is given as listed by TCRdb. This sequence joins TRBV16 and TRBJ1-5. The CDR3 is made up of 15 amino acids, end residues included. Germline V gives CDR1 KGHSY, CDR2 FQNENV. The CDR3 sequence is CASSQIDALNQPHHS.

This clonotype was observed many times. Here the CDR3 DNA reads TGCAGCGTTGGAGGAACTAGCGTAACAACAGATACGCAGTATTTT. Translated: CSVGGTSVTTDTQYF. The J gene is TRBJ2-3, the V gene TRBV29-1, with 7 bases aligning to TRBD2. Trimming at V came to 4 bases and at J to 3 bases, leaving 10 bases not matched to a gene. Germline values: CDR1 SQVTM, CDR2 ANQGSEA. This CDR3 has 15 amino acids.

Worth noting for this clonotype: This clone may be a read error of a much larger clone one base away. This chain links TRBV28 with TRBJ1-5; no reliable D call. CDR1 is MDHEN and CDR2 is SYDVKM in the germline V gene. This CDR3 has 14 residues. The chain's CDR3 is CASSLWENNQPQDF. CDR3 nucleotide sequence: TGTGCCAGCAGTTTATGGGAGAACAATCAGCCCCAGGATTTT.

Concerning this clonotype: Just one base apart from a much larger clone, this may be a read error. The CDR3 DNA reads as TGTGCCAGCAGCCTACTCGGGACGAACACTGAAGCTTTCTTT. Amino acid sequence: CASSLLGTNTEAFF. V is TRBV12-3 or TRBV12-4 and J is TRBJ1-1; a weak D match, TRBD1 (5 bases). The CDR3 is made up of 14 amino acids. V lost 6 bases to trimming and J lost 1 base, with 12 bases between them.

As to this clonotype: The junction differs from germline at one of its ends, possibly a read error. The rearrangement links TRBV11-2 to TRBJ2-1; D remains unclear. Germline CDR1 and CDR2: SGHAT and FQNNGV. The CDR3 has 13 amino acids. The CDR3 nucleotides read TGTGCTAGCAACTTCCAAACGAGTGCCGAGCAGTTCTTC. Protein sequence: CASNFQTSAEQFF.